Listed below are T cell receptor beta chains from one sample, sequenced in a study of OX40 agonist ivuxolimab in advanced cancers. Some clones are missing from TCRdb's copy, which holds only in-frame ones; the method was immunoSEQ multiplex PCR. The sample consists of 13,000 to 15,000 clones, roughly three quarters of them appearing once. The sample here was CD4+ or CD8+ T cells sorted from blood, taken in a trial of the OX40 agonist ivuxolimab. The receptors come from an adult with an advanced solid tumor such as melanoma, head and neck, liver or kidney cancer. CDR3s leave out the opening cysteine and the closing phenylalanine or tryptophan. Each record gives: CDR3 length, V gene, J gene, CDR3 protein.

17	TRBV30	TRBJ2-1	AWRGLGLAGRGSYNEQF
12	TRBV4-3	TRBJ1-6	ASSQDRGNSPLH
11	TRBV19	TRBJ1-1	ASRKTGYTEAF
13	TRBV4-3	TRBJ1-5	ASSQGGSANQPQH
13	TRBV9	TRBJ2-1	ASSVSGGEAREQF
11	TRBV27	TRBJ1-1	ASSLHPGTEAF
11	TRBV27	TRBJ2-5	ASRGTPRRTQY
13	TRBV7-9	TRBJ2-7	ASSPSGISTYEQY
14	TRBV7-9	TRBJ2-7	ASRGDFGLANLEQY
11	TRBV19	TRBJ2-7	ASSSSSSYEQY
14	TRBV19	TRBJ1-4	ASSISPGLINEKLF
14	TRBV28	TRBJ1-1	ASSPLSSDRTREAF
14	TRBV7-2	TRBJ1-5	ASSLDGRFGNQPQH
13	TRBV5-4	TRBJ2-5	ASSLVGGLQETQY
11	TRBV5-6	TRBJ2-7	ASSLAGSYEQY
13	TRBV6-5	TRBJ1-1	ASSYWTGMNTEAF
14	TRBV19	TRBJ2-1	ASTGTSGSVYNEQF
12	TRBV10-3	TRBJ1-1	AISEGQPNTEAF
11	TRBV2	TRBJ2-2	ASSGGEPGELF
12	TRBV28	TRBJ2-7	ASSWLAGSYEQY
11	TRBV27	TRBJ2-3	ASSFLGTDTQY
12	TRBV27	TRBJ2-7	ASSLGGSSYEQY
14	TRBV14	TRBJ2-1	ASTTSGRDLDNEQF
13	TRBV27	TRBJ1-1	ASSLSARGNTEAF
15	TRBV7-9	TRBJ2-7	ASSLAGAGQLNYEQY
13	TRBV12-5	TRBJ1-1	ASGFFGSDNTEAF
14	TRBV5-1	TRBJ1-2	ASSPDPGPDQYGYT
11	TRBV5-6	TRBJ1-6	ASSLGYNSPLH
12	TRBV2	TRBJ2-7	ASSATSGPDEQY
12	TRBV5-1	TRBJ1-2	ASSLGYLDYGYT
11	TRBV7-3	TRBJ2-7	ASSLENGYEQY
12	TRBV7-9	TRBJ2-1	ASSQAASYNEQF
12	TRBV27	TRBJ1-6	ASSPGTGYSPLH
13	TRBV4-3	TRBJ2-7	ASSQAQSGSYEQY
12	TRBV2	TRBJ1-1	ASDRDRAGTEAF
14	TRBV6-6	TRBJ2-7	ASSPSGTVSSYEQY
11	TRBV28	TRBJ2-3	ASRSRGSDTQY
13	TRBV10-1	TRBJ2-1	ASSDRITRGDEQF
16	TRBV7-9	TRBJ2-1	ASSLPTAGQGVDNEQF
12	TRBV5-6	TRBJ2-7	ASSLNRVSYEQY
14	TRBV6-6	TRBJ2-1	ASSYFVAGAPDEQF
14	TRBV10-3	TRBJ1-3	AISQTPSYSGNTIY
11	TRBV14	TRBJ1-5	ASSQSGGQPQH
13	TRBV13	TRBJ2-1	ASSPWRGIHNEQF
14	TRBV5-6	TRBJ1-5	ASSLYRQGPNQPQH
12	TRBV28	TRBJ1-5	ASKPSHSNQPQH
12	TRBV19	TRBJ2-2	ASSRGQGPGELF
14	TRBV4-3	TRBJ2-3	ASSQGTSGSTDTQY
15	TRBV7-5	TRBJ2-2	ARSLASRQGFTGELF
14	TRBV27	TRBJ2-1	ASSPTLATGGYEQF